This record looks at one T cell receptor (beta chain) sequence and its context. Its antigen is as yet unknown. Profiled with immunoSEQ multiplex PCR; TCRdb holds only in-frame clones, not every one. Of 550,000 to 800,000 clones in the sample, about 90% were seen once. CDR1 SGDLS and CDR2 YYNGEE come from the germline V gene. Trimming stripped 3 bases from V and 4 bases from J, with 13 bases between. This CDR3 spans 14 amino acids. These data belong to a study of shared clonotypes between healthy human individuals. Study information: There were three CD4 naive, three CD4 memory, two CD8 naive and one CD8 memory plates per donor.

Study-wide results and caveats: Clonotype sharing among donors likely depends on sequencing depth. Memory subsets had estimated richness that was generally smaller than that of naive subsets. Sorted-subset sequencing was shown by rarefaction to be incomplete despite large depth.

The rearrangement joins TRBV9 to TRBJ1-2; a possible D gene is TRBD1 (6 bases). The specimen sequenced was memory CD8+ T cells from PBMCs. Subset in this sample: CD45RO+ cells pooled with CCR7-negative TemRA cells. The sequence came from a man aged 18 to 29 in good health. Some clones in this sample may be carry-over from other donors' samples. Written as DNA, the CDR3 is TGTGCCAGCAGCGGCTCGGGGGGCGCCTATGGCTACACCTTC. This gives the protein CASSGSGGAYGYTF.